This is a list of T cell receptor beta chains from one sample in a study of shared T cell receptors in the human thymus. Measured with immunoSEQ multiplex PCR; TCRdb has only the in-frame clones, and not every one. This sample has roughly 550,000 clones, with 70% to 80% found just once. This sample also appeared in a second study, on human thymus T cells.

The sample taken for sequencing was thymocytes. Source of these receptors: a boy in the first two years of life with a congenital heart defect. The CDR3 runs from the conserved cysteine through the conserved F or W. Fields, in order: clone size, V gene, CDR3 length, J gene, D gene, CDR3 DNA, CDR3 protein. D genes are given only for firm matches. Size values are once, few and many counts, or a class for expanded clones, and some rows have none.

once	TRBV30	16	TRBJ1-3	NA	TGTGCCTGGAGTGTACTCGATCCGTGGTCTGGAAACACCATATATTTT	CAWSVLDPWSGNTIYF
NA	TRBV29-1	17	TRBJ2-1	TRBD2	TGCAGCGTTGAACTAGCGGGAGAAAGCGGCTCCTACAATGAGCAGTTCTTC	CSVELAGESGSYNEQFF
few	TRBV7-6	14	TRBJ2-3	TRBD1	TGTGCCAGCAGCCTCCGGGACAGGGCGGATACGCAGTATTTT	CASSLRDRADTQYF
few	TRBV7-3	15	TRBJ2-1	NA	TGTGCCAGCAGCCCCGGAAGAAGCGCTGACAATGAGCAGTTCTTC	CASSPGRSADNEQFF
NA	TRBV13	17	TRBJ2-1	TRBD2	TGTGCCAGCAGCTTAGAAGTCGGTAGCGGGAGCTACAATGAGCAGTTCTTC	CASSLEVGSGSYNEQFF
NA	TRBV11-2	16	TRBJ2-3	TRBD2	TGTGCCAGCAGCCTCGCGGGAGGGAATAGCACAGATACGCAGTATTTT	CASSLAGGNSTDTQYF
NA	TRBV19	14	TRBJ1-5	TRBD1	TGTGCCAGTAGTCAGACAGGGGAGGGCAAGCCCCAGCATTTT	CASSQTGEGKPQHF
NA	TRBV30	14	TRBJ1-1	NA	TGTGCCTGGAGCCCCTTGTTTGTGAACACTGAAGCTTTCTTT	CAWSPLFVNTEAFF
NA	TRBV5-6	15	TRBJ1-1	NA	TGTGCCAGCAGCTTGGCCCCGACGTCGGGCACTGAAGCTTTCTTT	CASSLAPTSGTEAFF
few	TRBV23-1	14	TRBJ2-7	TRBD2	TGCGCCGTCACCCCGGGACTAGTTGGCTACGAGCAGTACTTC	CAVTPGLVGYEQYF
NA	TRBV13	19	TRBJ1-1	TRBD1	TGTGCCAGCAGCTCTGGGGCCGGGACTCTGGGGACAGAGGATGCTGAAGCTTTCTTT	CASSSGAGTLGTEDAEAFF
NA	TRBV27	14	TRBJ2-7	TRBD2	TGTGCCAGCAGCGGGCGGGAGATCCCCTACGAGCAGTACTTC	CASSGREIPYEQYF
once	TRBV11-2	14	TRBJ1-1	NA	TGTGCCAGCAGGTGTGTGGGCCTGAACACTGAAGCTTTCTTT	CASRCVGLNTEAFF
NA	TRBV15	14	TRBJ2-3	NA	TGTGCCACCAGCAGACGGGACAACGCAGATACGCAGTATTTT	CATSRRDNADTQYF
few	TRBV27	17	TRBJ2-2	TRBD2	TGTGCCAGCAGTTTATTGGGGGCTAGCGGGAGGATCGGGGAGCTGTTTTTT	CASSLLGASGRIGELFF
NA	TRBV5-1	15	TRBJ2-5	TRBD1	TGCGCCAGCAGCTTGGGTCTCAGGGGGCAGGGGACCCAGTACTTC	CASSLGLRGQGTQYF
NA	TRBV19	16	TRBJ1-3	NA	TGTGCCAGTAGTATAATCGGCGGGAGGCCGGGCAACACCATATATTTT	CASSIIGGRPGNTIYF
NA	TRBV27	13	TRBJ2-7	NA	TGTGCCAGCAGTTGTTCTCAGGCTTACGAGCAGTACTTC	CASSCSQAYEQYF
NA	TRBV9	14	TRBJ2-1	NA	TGTGCCAGCAGCGTAGGGGGGCAGGACAATGAGCAGTTCTTC	CASSVGGQDNEQFF
NA	TRBV9	16	TRBJ2-3	NA	TGTGCCAGCAGCGCACCCCCCCACATTAAGACAGATACGCAGTATTTT	CASSAPPHIKTDTQYF
NA	TRBV15	14	TRBJ1-1	TRBD1	TGTGCCACCAGCAGGGGGACAGCGAACACTGAAGCTTTCTTT	CATSRGTANTEAFF
few	TRBV7-8	16	TRBJ2-3	NA	TGTGCCAGCAGCTACCTCCGGCAGGGAAGCACAGATACGCAGTATTTT	CASSYLRQGSTDTQYF
NA	TRBV28	15	TRBJ1-3	NA	TGTGCCAGCAGTTTATCAGGGCTTACTGGAAACACCATATATTTT	CASSLSGLTGNTIYF
NA	TRBV7-8	16	TRBJ1-1	NA	TGTGCCAGCAGCTTAAGGGAAGGAGGGAGGAACACTGAAGCTTTCTTT	CASSLREGGRNTEAFF
once	TRBV4-2	18	TRBJ2-1	TRBD2	TGTGCCAGCAGCCAAGTTTGGAGTAGCGGGAGTATAGAGGATGAGCAGTTCTTC	CASSQVWSSGSIEDEQFF
NA	TRBV10-2	16	TRBJ2-1	TRBD2	TGCGCCAGCAGTGAAGAGCGGGAGGGCCCCTACAATGAGCAGTTCTTC	CASSEEREGPYNEQFF
NA	TRBV5-6	13	TRBJ1-5	TRBD1	TGTGCCAGCAGCTGTGACAGGGCGACCGCCCAGCATTTT	CASSCDRATAQHF
NA	TRBV28	16	TRBJ1-5	TRBD1	TGTGCCAGCAGTTCCAGGGTAGGGGGCATTGTTCAGCCCCAGCATTTT	CASSSRVGGIVQPQHF
NA	TRBV21-1	15	TRBJ2-7	NA	TGTGCCAGCAGCAAAGAGCCTAGCGGGAGTGAGGAGCAGTACTTC	CASSKEPSGSEEQYF
NA	TRBV7-6	16	TRBJ2-5	NA	TGTGCCAGCAGCCCCCAATTCTGGCGGGGACAAGAGACCCAGTACTTC	CASSPQFWRGQETQYF
NA	TRBV30	15	TRBJ2-7	NA	TGTGCCTGGAGTACCTCAGGCGACGAGACCTACGAGCAGTACTTC	CAWSTSGDETYEQYF
NA	TRBV28	17	TRBJ2-7	TRBD1	TGTGCCACCCGCTCCGGGACAGGGGGCGCGTTGACCTACGAGCAGTACTTC	CATRSGTGGALTYEQYF
NA	TRBV27	16	TRBJ2-7	TRBD2	TGTGCCAGCACCTCAGCCAAAAGCGGGACTAACTACGAGCAGTACTTC	CASTSAKSGTNYEQYF
once	TRBV4-2	16	TRBJ2-4	NA	TGTGCCAGCAGCCAAGATTCTAGCCGAGCCAAAAACATTCAGTACTTC	CASSQDSSRAKNIQYF
NA	TRBV5-1	16	TRBJ2-3	TRBD2	TGCGCCAGCAGTGGAACCGGCGGCCCGCGGGGGGATACGCAGTATTTT	CASSGTGGPRGDTQYF
few	TRBV27	16	TRBJ1-2	TRBD1	TGTGCCAGCAGCTACACCTGGGACAGGGGTGACTATGGCTACACCTTC	CASSYTWDRGDYGYTF
NA	TRBV27	16	TRBJ2-1	TRBD2	TGTGCCAGCAGTCATCTTCTAGCGGGAGGAGCGGATGAGCAGTTCTTC	CASSHLLAGGADEQFF
NA	TRBV4-3	16	TRBJ1-5	NA	TGCGCCAGCAGCCAAGATCGGGGGGGTAGCAATCAGCCCCAGCATTTT	CASSQDRGGSNQPQHF
NA	TRBV6-5	15	TRBJ1-1	TRBD1	TGTGCCAGCATTGTACACGGGACAGTGAACACTGAAGCTTTCTTT	CASIVHGTVNTEAFF
NA	TRBV28	14	TRBJ2-6	NA	TGTGCCAGCAGTTTTGGAGGGGGGGCCAACGTCCTGACTTTC	CASSFGGGANVLTF
NA	TRBV13	15	TRBJ2-7	TRBD1	TGTGCCAGCAGCTTCTCCCCTCAGGGGGCCTACGAGCAGTACTTC	CASSFSPQGAYEQYF